The 10 T cell receptor beta chains below come from one sample, sequenced in a study of blood T cell repertoires in COVID-19. Assay: immunoSEQ multiplex PCR; the TCRdb copy retains only in-frame clones and omits some. The table includes 100,000 or so clones, about nine tenths detected once. Sample: peripheral blood. All receptors come from a man aged 55 to 70 with acute or convalescent COVID-19.

The V gene is TRBV24-1, the J gene TRBJ2-1; 9 positions match TRBD1. CDR1 is KGHDR, CDR2 SFDVKD, per germline. CDR3 length equals 16 residues. V lost 1 base to trimming and J lost 6 bases; unmatched junction nucleotides: 6. The CDR3 sequence is CATSDLGQGRFNEQFF. In nucleotides, the CDR3 is TGTGCCACCAGTGATTTAGGACAGGGGCGTTTCAATGAGCAGTTCTTC.

The V and J genes are TRBV3-1 (or the pseudogene TRBV3-2) and TRBJ2-1; 14 bases agree with TRBD2. The ends lost 4 bases at V and 9 bases at J; junction bases unmatched: 2. Germline V lookup: CDR1 LGHDT, CDR2 YNNKEL (reference sequence). The CDR3 extends over 14 amino acids. Here the CDR3 reads CASSLGLAGVEQFF. The DNA of the CDR3 is TGTGCCAGCAGCCTGGGACTAGCGGGAGTTGAGCAGTTCTTC.

This clone was recorded once. The V and J genes are TRBV9 and TRBJ1-1, with 7 positions matching TRBD1. CDR3 size: 15 residues. Unmatched junction bases numbered 9, after V lost 6 bases and J lost 1 base. Germline V gives CDR1 SGDLS, CDR2 YYNGEE. The CDR3 nucleotides read TGTGCCAGCACCTTAACCCAGGGGGGGAACACTGAAGCTTTCTTT. Encoded protein: CASTLTQGGNTEAFF.

The rearrangement links TRBV20-1 to TRBJ2-7; 7 nucleotides agree with TRBD1. CDR1 DFQATT and CDR2 SNEGSKA come from the germline V gene (reference sequence). There are 11 residues in the CDR3. Trimming took 6 bases from V and 5 from J; bases not matched to a gene: 4. Here the CDR3 reads CSAGQAHEQYF. The CDR3 region has the DNA TGCAGTGCCGGACAGGCCCACGAGCAGTACTTC.

This clone has a single count. The chain employs TRBV5-1 and TRBJ2-7; 9 nucleotides match TRBD2. This CDR3 contains 16 residues. The V gene's germline CDR1 is SGHRS and CDR2 YFSETQ. The V and J ends lost 1 base and 6 bases, in that order; junction bases with no gene match: 11. This CDR3 reads CASSLTLAGSPREQYF. In DNA, the CDR3 is TGCGCCAGCAGCTTGACCCTAGCGGGATCCCCTCGCGAGCAGTACTTC.

This chain uses TRBV7-2 with TRBJ2-1; 7 nucleotides line up with TRBD2. Germline V gives CDR1 SGHTA, CDR2 FQGNSA. This CDR3 has 16 amino acids. V lost 5 bases, J lost 12 bases, and 19 bases stayed unmatched. The CDR3 bases are TGTGCCAGCAGCCCATTAGCGGGCACGACCATTTCTGGGCAGTTCTTC. Translation: CASSPLAGTTISGQFF.

The chain joins TRBV19 to TRBJ1-1; 8 bases line up with TRBD1. V lost 7 bases to trimming and J lost 5 bases; unmatched junction nucleotides: 15. There are 16 residues in the CDR3. In germline, CDR1 is LNHDA, CDR2 SQIVND (reference sequence). The CDR3 sequence: CASIPTRTGRRTEAFF. CDR3 DNA sequence: TGTGCCAGTATTCCGACCCGGACAGGGAGAAGGACTGAAGCTTTCTTT.

The chain employs TRBV19 and TRBJ2-2; 7 bases agree with TRBD1. The CDR3 runs 15 residues. Trimming cost V 3 bases and J 5 bases; bases outside gene matches: 6. CDR1 and CDR2 (germline): LNHDA, SQIVND (reference sequence). CDR3 DNA: TGTGCCAGTAGTATTTTCTACAGGGGAACCGGGGAGCTGTTTTTT. It specifies CASSIFYRGTGELFF.

The rearrangement joins TRBV7-9 to TRBJ2-2, with D tentatively TRBD2 (6 bases). In germline, CDR1 is SEHNR, CDR2 FQNEAQ (reference sequence). This CDR3 spans 16 amino acids. Deletions cut 5 bases from V and 0 bases from J, with 13 bases between. Written as DNA, the CDR3 is TGTGCCAGCAGCCACCGACTAGGGCCGAACACCGGGGAGCTGTTTTTT. Amino acids: CASSHRLGPNTGELFF.

This chain uses TRBV9 with TRBJ2-3; no reliable D call. CDR3 length: 13 residues. CDR1 and CDR2 from the germline V gene are SGDLS and YYNGEE. With 0 bases removed from V and 6 bases from J, the gap between germline ends came to 8 bases. The chain's CDR3 is CASSVAYPDTQYF. For the CDR3, the DNA is TGTGCCAGCAGCGTAGCCTACCCCGATACGCAGTATTTT.